The next 27 T cell receptor beta chains were all read from a single sample in a study of T cell clonotyping in hematopoietic cell transplantation. This sample's time point: recipient sample about 28 days before transplant, after cytoreduction. The data were produced by immunoSEQ multiplex PCR, yet TCRdb's version contains in-frame clones alone and is incomplete. The data show around 16,000 clones, with around 93% seen just once and about 1.7% held by the top ten. The sequencing used peripheral blood mononuclear cells, collected before stem cell transplant. Receptors were obtained from a man younger than 35 with biphenotypic leukemia. Some clones in this sample may be carry-over from other donors' samples.

The chain uses TRBV10-2 and TRBJ1-2; D unclear. Trimming stripped 5 bases from V and 8 bases from J, with 18 bases between. There are 14 residues in the CDR3. Germline V CDR1 and CDR2: WSHSY, SAAADI. CDR3 DNA: TGCGCCAGCAGTTCCCCGGGAGTCCCCTACGGCTACACCTTC. This gives the protein CASSSPGVPYGYTF.

The gene calls are TRBV27 and TRBJ2-1; D remains ambiguous. Germline assignment: CDR1 MNHEY and CDR2 SMNVEV (reference sequence). CDR3 length: 12 residues. V was trimmed by 3 bases and J by 6 bases, leaving 6 bases between them. CDR3 region: CASSFSGNEQFF. CDR3 DNA sequence: TGTGCCAGCAGTTTCTCTGGCAATGAGCAGTTCTTC.

Only one count was recorded for this clone. Other DNA sequences in the same sample also yield this CDR3. The chain combines TRBV30 with TRBJ1-1; D call uncertain. Per germline, CDR1 GTSNPN and CDR2 SVGIG (reference sequence). The CDR3 has 12 amino acids. V was cut by 1 base and J by 4 bases, with 7 bases left in between. CDR3 loop: CAWSAGGTEAFF. In nucleotides, the CDR3 is TGTGCCTGGAGTGCGGGAGGCACTGAAGCTTTCTTT.

The chain links TRBV19 to TRBJ1-2; TRBD1 might be the D (5 bases). The germline CDR1 and CDR2 sequences are LNHDA and SQIVND (reference sequence). Between the trimmed V and J ends, which lost 5 bases and 8 bases, there was a span of 18 bases. This CDR3 has 14 amino acids. CDR3 in DNA: TGTGCCAGTAGTCCCCAAACAGGCTGGGGGGGCTACACCTTC. Encoded protein: CASSPQTGWGGYTF.

This chain links TRBV6-5 with TRBJ2-7, with 9 bases that match TRBD1. In germline, CDR1 is MNHEY, CDR2 SVGAGI. V lost 6 bases and J lost 3; bases outside the gene matches: 9. The CDR3 runs to 15 residues. The CDR3: CASSTYRDRDYEQYF. CDR3 in DNA: TGTGCCAGCAGCACCTACCGGGACAGGGACTACGAGCAGTACTTC.

V gene TRBV7-2 combines with J gene TRBJ2-7; D is perhaps TRBD2 (6 bases). V lost 4 bases to trimming and J lost 1 base, with 11 bases between them. This CDR3 is 14 amino acids long. Germline V CDR1 and CDR2: SGHTA, FQGNSA. DNA of the CDR3: TGTGCCAGCAGCTCGTCACTAGCTTCCTACGAGCAGTACTTC. It codes for CASSSSLASYEQYF.

The V and J genes are TRBV2 and TRBJ2-7; D may correspond to TRBD1 or TRBD2 (5 bases each). In germline, CDR1 is SNHLY, CDR2 FYNNEI. The CDR3 has 14 residues. Trimming removed 6 bases at V and 2 bases at J, with 14 bases between. DNA of the CDR3: TGTGCCAGCAGGACCGGGACCACCACCTACGAGCAGTACTTC. Its protein product is CASRTGTTTYEQYF.

The chain employs TRBV19 and TRBJ2-3; 10 nucleotides agree with TRBD1. The CDR3 runs 15 residues. Germline V gene data show CDR1 as LNHDA and CDR2 as SQIVND (reference sequence). With 5 bases clipped from V and 5 bases from J, the junction kept 7 bases outside the gene matches. CDR3: CASSLTGGLEDTQYF. The CDR3 nucleotides read TGTGCCAGTAGTCTGACAGGGGGCTTAGAAGATACGCAGTATTTT.

This chain links TRBV11-3 with TRBJ2-3; D perhaps matches TRBD2 (5 bases). The CDR3 is 15 residues long. The germline V and J ends were trimmed by 5 bases and 4 bases, with 16 bases remaining between them. Germline CDR1 is SGHNT and CDR2 is YENEEA. The CDR3 loop is CASSEGSTSSDTQYF. CDR3 sequence (DNA): TGTGCCAGCAGCGAGGGATCTACTAGTTCAGATACGCAGTATTTT.

This clone came up a few times. CDR3 sequence: CASSSRTVESPLHF. CDR3 nucleotides: TGTGCCAGCAGTTCCCGGACAGTTGAGTCACCCCTCCACTTT. The chain employs TRBV6-5 and TRBJ1-6, with D maybe TRBD1 (6 bases). V lost 4 bases and J 10 bases, leaving 14 bases between the germline ends. CDR1 MNHEY and CDR2 SVGAGI come from the germline V gene. CDR3 length: 14 residues.

J is TRBJ1-3 and V is TRBV27, with no clear D. CDR1 and CDR2 from the germline V gene are MNHEY and SMNVEV (reference sequence). Trimming left V 2 bases short and J 3 bases short, with 14 bases between. The CDR3 is 16 residues long. CDR3 protein: CASSLAPPIGGNTIYF. The CDR3 nucleotides read TGTGCCAGCAGTTTAGCCCCACCTATAGGTGGAAACACCATATATTTT.

The chain joins TRBV30 to TRBJ1-3; D gene unclear. Germline loops: CDR1 GTSNPN, CDR2 SVGIG (reference sequence). The CDR3 runs to 15 residues. Trimming removed 0 bases from V and 0 bases from J, with 9 bases in between. CDR3 region: CAWSVDRTSGNTIYF. The CDR3 DNA reads TGTGCCTGGAGTGTCGACCGGACCTCTGGAAACACCATATATTTT.

The chain recombines TRBV30 with TRBJ2-5, with D uncertain. Germline V lookup: CDR1 GTSNPN, CDR2 SVGIG (reference sequence). This CDR3 has 12 amino acids. Deletions cut 0 bases from V and 5 bases from J, with 7 bases between. The CDR3 sequence: CAWSVVTETQYF. The CDR3 DNA reads TGTGCCTGGAGTGTAGTGACGGAGACCCAGTACTTC.

The chain employs TRBV5-1 and TRBJ1-6; maybe TRBD1 (6 bases). The CDR3 consists of 17 residues. V dropped 4 bases and J dropped 9 bases, with 23 bases sitting between them. Germline CDR1 reads SGHRS; CDR2 reads YFSETQ. Written as DNA, the CDR3 is TGCGCCAGCAGCCCCTCCGGGGGGGCCCAAATAGGTTCACCCCTCCACTTT. This translates into CASSPSGGAQIGSPLHF.

The chain combines TRBV7-2 with TRBJ1-1; D is unresolved. Per the germline V gene, CDR1 is SGHTA and CDR2 is FQGNSA. V lost 1 base, J lost 4 bases, and 4 bases lay in between. The CDR3 is made up of 12 amino acids. The CDR3 is CASSLGVTEAFF. CDR3 sequence (DNA): TGTGCCAGCAGCTTAGGGGTCACTGAAGCTTTCTTT. Complete variable domain (other parts from reference TRBV7-2 and TRBJ1-1): GAGVSQSPSNKVTEKGKDVELRCDPISGHTALYWYRQSLGQGLEFLIYFQGNSAPDKSGLPSDRFSAERTGGSVSTLTIQRTQQEDSAVYLCASSLGVTEAFFGQGTRLTVV.

This rearrangement joins TRBV30 to TRBJ1-2; the D gene is possibly TRBD1 (6 bases). Trimming pared 0 bases from V and 4 bases from J, leaving 15 bases between. Per germline, CDR1 GTSNPN and CDR2 SVGIG (reference sequence). The CDR3 extends over 15 amino acids. The CDR3 DNA reads as TGTGCCTGGAGTGTATCACTCGGGGGGCTCTATGGCTACACCTTC. Translated, it gives CAWSVSLGGLYGYTF.

V is TRBV28 and J is TRBJ1-4, with TRBD1 matching over 8 bases. The CDR3 length is 15 residues. V gave up 4 bases and J gave up 3 bases; unmatched junction bases: 4. Germline CDR1 and CDR2: MDHEN and SYDVKM. CDR3 DNA sequence: TGTGCCAGCAGTTCCAGGGGGCTAGCTAATGAAAAACTGTTTTTT. Its protein product is CASSSRGLANEKLFF.

This chain links TRBV10-3 with TRBJ2-7; TRBD1 aligns across 8 bases. The CDR3 is 13 residues long. Germline CDR1 reads ENHRY; CDR2 reads SYGVKD. The junction had 2 bases not matched to a gene; V was cut back by 3 bases and J by 4 bases. The CDR3 reads CAISEDRGYEQYF. CDR3 coding DNA: TGTGCCATCAGTGAAGACAGGGGTTACGAGCAGTACTTC.

This clone has only one observation. The chain is built from TRBV6-5 and TRBJ2-2; a possible D gene is TRBD1 (5 bases). CDR3 length: 15 residues. Germline V lookup: CDR1 MNHEY, CDR2 SVGAGI. V dropped 8 bases and J dropped 1 base, with 14 bases sitting between them. The CDR3 DNA is TGTGCCAGCTTCCTTAGGCAGGGGAACACCGGGGAGCTGTTTTTT. Translated: CASFLRQGNTGELFF.

This CDR3 reads CASSLGTGQFNYGYTF. The CDR3 region has the DNA TGTGCCAGCAGCTTAGGGACAGGGCAATTCAACTATGGCTACACCTTC. The chain is built from TRBV7-9 and TRBJ1-2; 8 bases are shared with TRBD1. The CDR3 is made up of 16 amino acids. V shed 1 base, J shed 2 bases, and the junction held 6 bases outside the gene matches. CDR1 SEHNR and CDR2 FQNEAQ come from the germline V gene (reference sequence).

The chain couples TRBV29-1 to TRBJ1-1; tentatively, D is TRBD1 (5 bases). The CDR3 consists of 11 residues. Trimming pared 2 bases from V and 10 bases from J, leaving 11 bases between. From germline, CDR1 is SQVTM and CDR2 ANQGSEA. CDR3 nucleotides: TGCAGCGTTGAAAGCCGAGACAGAGCTTTCTTT. Translation gives CSVESRDRAFF.

The chain is built from TRBV6-5 and TRBJ2-5; TRBD2 matches at 9 bases. Germline-derived CDR1 and CDR2 are MNHEY and SVGAGI. After removal of 6 bases from V and 5 bases from J, the junction contained 10 bases not matched to a gene. The length of the CDR3 is 15 residues. The CDR3 here is CASSYGSGGPETQYF. In DNA, the CDR3 is TGTGCCAGCAGCTACGGCAGCGGGGGGCCGGAGACCCAGTACTTC.

V gene TRBV29-1 combines with J gene TRBJ2-7; 10 bases map to TRBD1. CDR1 is SQVTM and CDR2 is ANQGSEA in the germline V gene. The CDR3 spans 15 residues. Trimming took 1 base from V and 2 from J; bases not matched to a gene: 5. CDR3 in DNA: TGCAGCGTTGAAGTTGGACAGGGGGGAACCTACGAGCAGTACTTC. It is translated as CSVEVGQGGTYEQYF.

This chain connects TRBV6-5 to TRBJ1-3; D call uncertain. The germline V and J ends were trimmed by 5 bases and 0 bases, with 8 bases remaining between them. The CDR3 length is 14 residues. CDR1 MNHEY and CDR2 SVGAGI come from the germline V gene. This CDR3 is CASSPVVSGNTIYF. The CDR3 DNA is TGTGCCAGCAGTCCGGTCGTCTCTGGAAACACCATATATTTT.

The genes are TRBV5-4 and TRBJ1-2, with D hard to call. The V end was cut by 6 bases, the J end by 6 bases, with 24 bases between. The CDR3 is made up of 16 amino acids. CDR1 SGHNT and CDR2 YYREEE come from the germline V gene (reference sequence). The chain's CDR3 is CASTRLAGEGGDGYTF. Here the CDR3 DNA reads TGTGCCAGCACCCGGTTGGCTGGGGAGGGTGGAGATGGCTACACCTTC.

This sequence joins TRBV5-4 and TRBJ1-2, with 9 positions matching TRBD1. The V segment lost 4 bases and the J segment 8 bases; nucleotides outside the gene matches: 6. The CDR3 has 13 residues. Germline V gene sequence: CDR1 SGHNT, CDR2 YYREEE (reference sequence). CDR3: CASSVDRGLGYTF. Written as DNA, the CDR3 is TGTGCCAGCAGCGTGGACAGGGGACTAGGCTACACCTTC. Using reference TRBV5-4 and TRBJ1-2 for the parts outside the CDR3, the full variable domain is ETGVTQSPTHLIKTRGQQVTLRCSSQSGHNTVSWYQQALGQGPQFIFQYYREEENGRGNFPPRFSGLQFPNYSSELNVNALELDDSALYLCASSVDRGLGYTFGSGTRLTVV.

This clone was seen a single time. The V call is TRBV10-3, the J call TRBJ1-6, with 10 bases matching TRBD1. The CDR3 is 15 amino acids. J was trimmed by 5 bases and V by 6 bases; bases with no gene match: 4. CDR1 is ENHRY and CDR2 is SYGVKD in the germline V gene. The CDR3 DNA reads as TGTGCCATCAGCAGACAGGGGGCGGATAATTCACCCCTCCACTTT. Protein sequence: CAISRQGADNSPLHF.